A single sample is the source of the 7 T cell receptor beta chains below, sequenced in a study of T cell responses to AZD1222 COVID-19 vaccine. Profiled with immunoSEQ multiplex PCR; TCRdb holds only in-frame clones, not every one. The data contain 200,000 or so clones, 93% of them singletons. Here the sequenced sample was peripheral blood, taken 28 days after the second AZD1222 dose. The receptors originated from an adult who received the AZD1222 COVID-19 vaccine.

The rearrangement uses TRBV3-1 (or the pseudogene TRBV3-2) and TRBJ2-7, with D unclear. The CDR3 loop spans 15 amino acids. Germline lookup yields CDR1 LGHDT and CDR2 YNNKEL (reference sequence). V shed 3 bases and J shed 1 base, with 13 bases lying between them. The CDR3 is CASSQSLTTSYEQYF. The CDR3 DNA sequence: TGTGCCAGCAGCCAGAGTCTTACTACTTCCTACGAGCAGTACTTC.

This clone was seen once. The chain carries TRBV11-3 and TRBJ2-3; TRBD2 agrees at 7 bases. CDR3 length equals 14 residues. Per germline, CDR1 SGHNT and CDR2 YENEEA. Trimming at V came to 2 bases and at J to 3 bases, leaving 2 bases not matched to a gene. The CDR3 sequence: CASSLMGGTDTQYF. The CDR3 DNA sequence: TGTGCCAGCAGCTTAATGGGGGGGACAGATACGCAGTATTTT.

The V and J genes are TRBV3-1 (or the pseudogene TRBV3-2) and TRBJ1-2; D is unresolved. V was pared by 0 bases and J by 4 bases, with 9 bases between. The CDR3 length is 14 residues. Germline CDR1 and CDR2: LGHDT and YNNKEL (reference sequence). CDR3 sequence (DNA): TGTGCCAGCAGCCAAGACCCGAGCGTCTATGGCTACACCTTC. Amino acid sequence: CASSQDPSVYGYTF.

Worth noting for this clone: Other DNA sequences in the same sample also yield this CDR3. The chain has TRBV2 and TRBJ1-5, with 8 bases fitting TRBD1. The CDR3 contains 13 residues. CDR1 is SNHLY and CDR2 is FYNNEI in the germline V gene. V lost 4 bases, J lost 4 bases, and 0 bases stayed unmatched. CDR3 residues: CASSGTGNQPQHF. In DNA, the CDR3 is TGTGCCAGCAGTGGGACAGGGAATCAGCCCCAGCATTTT.

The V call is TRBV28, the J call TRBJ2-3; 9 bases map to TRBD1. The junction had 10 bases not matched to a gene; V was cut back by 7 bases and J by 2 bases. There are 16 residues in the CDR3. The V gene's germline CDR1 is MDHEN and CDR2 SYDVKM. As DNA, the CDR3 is TGTGCCAGCAAAGGACAGGGGAAAGGGGCCACAGATACGCAGTATTTT. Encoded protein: CASKGQGKGATDTQYF.

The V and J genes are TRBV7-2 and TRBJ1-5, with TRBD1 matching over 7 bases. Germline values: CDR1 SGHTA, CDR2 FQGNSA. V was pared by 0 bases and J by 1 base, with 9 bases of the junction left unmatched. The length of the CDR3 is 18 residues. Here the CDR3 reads CASSLAGRGLISNQPQHF. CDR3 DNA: TGTGCCAGCAGCTTAGCTGGTAGGGGGCTGATCAGCAATCAGCCCCAGCATTTT.

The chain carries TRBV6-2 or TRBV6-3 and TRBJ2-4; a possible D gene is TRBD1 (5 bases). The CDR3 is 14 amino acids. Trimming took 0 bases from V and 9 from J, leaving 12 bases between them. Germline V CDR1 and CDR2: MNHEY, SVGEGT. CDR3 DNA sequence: TGTGCCAGCAGTTACTCCACCACAGGCACCATTCAGTACTTC. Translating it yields CASSYSTTGTIQYF.